These 27 T cell receptor beta chains share one sample of origin, sequenced in a study of beta chain features in type 1 diabetes. Study-level results: Among all four CD4+ subsets, Type 1 diabetes patients had TCRB CDR3s that were moderately but significantly shorter.

The study reverse transcribed the entire isolated RNA, so it sequenced expressed TCRB transcripts. Only in-frame clones appear in the TCRdb table, and some are missing; sequencing was by immunoSEQ multiplex PCR. The table shows 200,000 to 300,000 clones, with approximately 11% occurring only once. Their antigens remain unidentified. Source material: naive CD4+ T cells from blood. The receptors derive from a man aged 30 to 45 with type 1 diabetes.

This clone was picked up a small number of times. The V gene is TRBV30, the J gene TRBJ2-1, with 9 bases matching TRBD1. In germline, CDR1 is GTSNPN, CDR2 SVGIG (reference sequence). There are 12 residues in the CDR3. V was clipped by 5 bases and J by 4 bases; unmatched bases: 0. The CDR3 DNA reads TGTGCCTGGGGGACAGGGTACAATGAGCAGTTCTTC. Its translation is CAWGTGYNEQFF.

The J gene is TRBJ2-5, the V gene TRBV7-9, with TRBD1 as a possible D gene (5 bases). Germline loops: CDR1 SEHNR, CDR2 FQNEAQ (reference sequence). V was shortened by 3 bases and J by 2 bases, with 19 bases between the two germline ends. This CDR3 spans 17 amino acids. In DNA form, the CDR3 reads TGTGCCAGCAGCTTGAGGTTATTGGGGCGTATACAAGAGACCCAGTACTTC. Translating it yields CASSLRLLGRIQETQYF.

The chain recombines TRBV5-5 with TRBJ2-3; 11 nucleotides match TRBD2. CDR1 and CDR2 from the germline V gene are SGHKS and YYEKEE (reference sequence). The CDR3 is 14 residues long. The DNA for the CDR3 is TGTGCTGGCGGGACTAGCGGTAGCACAGATACGCAGTATTTT. The encoded protein is CAGGTSGSTDTQYF.

J is TRBJ2-2 and V is TRBV28; a weak D match, TRBD1 (7 bases). Germline V lookup: CDR1 MDHEN, CDR2 SYDVKM. The length of the CDR3 is 15 residues. Trimming pared 3 bases from V and 6 bases from J, leaving 14 bases between. CDR3 bases: TGTGCCAGCAGTTTCAGGGGGGTATCACCCGGGGAGCTGTTTTTT. It yields the protein CASSFRGVSPGELFF. Full variable domain (rest looked up from reference TRBV28 and TRBJ2-2): DVKVTQSSRYLVKRTGEKVFLECVQDMDHENMFWYRQDPGLGLRLIYFSYDVKMKEKGDIPEGYSVSREKKERFSLILESASTNQTSMYLCASSFRGVSPGELFFGEGSRLTVL.

The chain joins TRBV4-3 to TRBJ2-7; 12 nucleotides line up with TRBD2. Germline assignment: CDR1 LGHNA and CDR2 YSLEER. J gave up 3 bases and V 0 bases, and 6 bases lay outside the gene matches. There are 17 residues in the CDR3. This CDR3 is CASSQDAGLAGSYEQYF. In DNA, the CDR3 is TGCGCCAGCAGCCAAGATGCCGGACTAGCGGGGAGCTACGAGCAGTACTTC.

The CDR3 reads CAWKNKAGGYNEKLFF. The CDR3 DNA sequence: TGTGCCTGGAAGAATAAAGCAGGGGGTTATAATGAAAAACTGTTTTTT. V is TRBV30 and J is TRBJ1-4; 7 positions agree with TRBD1. J was trimmed by 4 bases and V by 4 bases; bases with no gene match: 12. The CDR3 covers 16 residues. Germline-derived CDR1 and CDR2 are GTSNPN and SVGIG (reference sequence).

V is TRBV7-9 and J is TRBJ2-2; the match to TRBD1 covers 9 bases. The CDR3 is 15 amino acids. J lost 4 bases, V lost 5 bases, and 5 bases had no gene match. Germline assignment: CDR1 SEHNR and CDR2 FQNEAQ (reference sequence). The CDR3, as DNA: TGTGCCAGCAGCCGTACAGGGGGCATCACCGGGGAGCTGTTTTTT. It encodes CASSRTGGITGELFF.

The chain has TRBV4-3 and TRBJ1-2; TRBD1 matches 10 bases. The CDR3 totals 14 residues. Looked up from germline, CDR1 is LGHNA and CDR2 is YSLEER. Trimming cost V 3 bases and J 12 bases; bases outside gene matches: 10. CDR3 sequence: CASSHGRDGTGDTF. The CDR3 bases are TGCGCCAGCAGCCACGGCCGTGACGGGACAGGGGACACCTTC.

This clone was observed a handful of times. The CDR3 here is CASSFDRNYGYTF. CDR3 coding DNA: TGCGCCAGCAGCTTCGACAGGAACTATGGCTACACCTTC. The V call is TRBV5-1, the J call TRBJ1-2; TRBD1 might be the D (6 bases). Trimming shortened V by 2 bases and J by 2 bases, and 7 bases separated the two germline ends. CDR3 length: 13 amino acids. CDR1 SGHRS and CDR2 YFSETQ come from the germline V gene. Complete variable domain (other parts from reference TRBV5-1 and TRBJ1-2): KAGVTQTPRYLIKTRGQQVTLSCSPISGHRSVSWYQQTPGQGLQFLFEYFSETQRNKGNFPGRFSGRQFSNSRSEMNVSTLELGDSALYLCASSFDRNYGYTFGSGTRLTVV.

The rearrangement joins TRBV4-1 to TRBJ2-5, with 7 bases matching TRBD1. CDR1 MGHRA and CDR2 YSYEKL come from the germline V gene. J gave up 1 base and V 4 bases, and 3 bases lay outside the gene matches. This CDR3 comprises 14 residues. The CDR3 nucleotides read TGCGCCAGCAGCCCGGGACAGTCCCAAGAGACCCAGTACTTC. Translating gives CASSPGQSQETQYF.

The gene calls are TRBV5-1 and TRBJ1-1; 9 positions agree with TRBD1. Germline CDR1 is SGHRS and CDR2 is YFSETQ. The CDR3 is made up of 16 amino acids. V lost 2 bases and J lost 0; bases outside the gene matches: 5. The CDR3 sequence: CASSFPGQGMNTEAFF. CDR3 nucleotides: TGCGCCAGCAGCTTTCCGGGACAGGGAATGAACACTGAAGCTTTCTTT.

This clone was counted a few times. The gene calls are TRBV30 and TRBJ2-1, with D possibly TRBD2 on 6 matching bases. The germline V and J ends were trimmed by 5 bases and 0 bases, with 8 bases remaining between them. This CDR3 contains 13 residues. Germline V CDR1 and CDR2: GTSNPN, SVGIG (reference sequence). The DNA of the CDR3 is TGTGCCTGGCGGGGGAGCTCCTACAATGAGCAGTTCTTC. The encoded protein is CAWRGSSYNEQFF.

The chain couples TRBV7-9 to TRBJ1-1, with D perhaps matching TRBD1 (6 bases). Germline loops: CDR1 SEHNR, CDR2 FQNEAQ (reference sequence). The CDR3 loop spans 13 amino acids. Trimming stripped 5 bases from V and 5 bases from J, with 12 bases between. This CDR3 reads CASSLGTFTEAFF. CDR3 bases: TGTGCCAGCAGCCTCGGGACATTTACTGAAGCTTTCTTT.

CDR3 sequence (DNA): TGCGCCAGCAGCTCTGACACTCTCCTCCACTTT. As protein: CASSSDTLLHF. The chain is built from TRBV5-1 and TRBJ1-6; the D is unclear. The CDR3 runs 11 residues. Germline V gene lookup returns CDR1 SGHRS and CDR2 YFSETQ. Deletions cut 3 bases from V and 15 bases from J, with 10 bases between.

A few counts support this clone. The CDR3 coding sequence is TGTGCCAGCAGTGTGGGGACAGGGTCTCTTGAGCAGTTCTTC. Amino acid sequence: CASSVGTGSLEQFF. The chain links TRBV6-1 to TRBJ2-1; 9 positions match TRBD1. Germline CDR1 is MNHNS and CDR2 is SASEGT. Trimming removed 4 bases from V and 9 bases from J; junction bases left unmatched: 7. The CDR3 spans 14 residues.

This clone has more than one count but fewer than ten. The chain joins TRBV6-5 to TRBJ1-2; perhaps TRBD1 as D (6 bases). Germline CDR1 is MNHEY and CDR2 is SVGAGI. Trimming removed 5 bases at V and 4 bases at J, with 17 bases between. The CDR3 has 15 residues. CDR3 amino acids: CASSPQGRGAYGYTF. As DNA, the CDR3 is TGTGCCAGCAGTCCCCAAGGCAGGGGTGCCTATGGCTACACCTTC.

This clone has only a few counts. The gene calls are TRBV2 and TRBJ2-2; D may be TRBD1 (6 bases). Trimming left V 8 bases short and J 3 bases short, with 13 bases between. In germline, CDR1 is SNHLY, CDR2 FYNNEI. The CDR3 extends over 14 amino acids. CDR3 sequence reads: CASRGDTYTGELFF. In DNA form, the CDR3 reads TGTGCCAGCCGAGGGGACACGTACACCGGGGAGCTGTTTTTT.

This clone was detected only a few times. The chain couples TRBV4-3 to TRBJ2-1; possible D gene TRBD2, 5 bases. The CDR3 extends over 17 amino acids. V lost 0 bases and J lost 9, with 21 bases in between. The V gene's germline CDR1 is LGHNA and CDR2 YSLEER. The CDR3 loop is CASSQDWGPLRASEQFF. The DNA for the CDR3 is TGCGCCAGCAGCCAAGATTGGGGTCCCTTGCGGGCCAGTGAGCAGTTCTTC.

This clone was detected a few times. The J gene is TRBJ2-1, the V gene TRBV19, with D tentatively TRBD1 (5 bases). The V and J ends lost 3 bases and 8 bases respectively, with 5 bases between them. The CDR3 is 11 residues long. Germline-derived CDR1 and CDR2 are LNHDA and SQIVND (reference sequence). CDR3 sequence (DNA): TGTGCCAGTAGTATGGGGCATGAGCAGTTCTTC. Translating it yields CASSMGHEQFF.

The V and J genes are TRBV28 and TRBJ2-5; TRBD2 matches 7 bases. Per the germline V gene, CDR1 is MDHEN and CDR2 is SYDVKM. After removal of 3 bases from V and 6 bases from J, the junction contained 4 bases not matched to a gene. CDR3 length: 13 amino acids. The CDR3 loop reads CASSLPGGKTQYF. CDR3 nucleotide sequence: TGTGCCAGCAGTTTGCCGGGGGGTAAGACCCAGTACTTC. Supplemented by reference TRBV28 and TRBJ2-5, the full variable domain reads DVKVTQSSRYLVKRTGEKVFLECVQDMDHENMFWYRQDPGLGLRLIYFSYDVKMKEKGDIPEGYSVSREKKERFSLILESASTNQTSMYLCASSLPGGKTQYFGPGTRLLVL.

CDR3 nucleotide sequence: TGCGCCAGCAGCCTAAACGGACAGGATACCGAAGCTTTCTTT. Translating it yields CASSLNGQDTEAFF. The J gene is TRBJ1-1, the V gene TRBV5-1; TRBD1 matches 7 bases. The V segment lost 4 bases and the J segment 8 bases; nucleotides outside the gene matches: 11. Germline V gene data show CDR1 as SGHRS and CDR2 as YFSETQ. The CDR3 is 14 residues long.

The chain carries TRBV7-8 and TRBJ1-5, with 11 bases aligning to TRBD1. After removal of 3 bases from V and 6 bases from J, the junction contained 10 bases not matched to a gene. This CDR3 is 17 amino acids long. CDR1 and CDR2 from the germline V gene are SGHVS and FQNEAQ. The CDR3 protein is CASSFRPPGTGGQPQHF. The CDR3 DNA sequence: TGTGCCAGCAGCTTCCGACCCCCCGGGACAGGGGGTCAGCCCCAGCATTTT.

The V and J genes are TRBV9 and TRBJ2-2; D gene unclear. Trimming removed 3 bases from V and 6 bases from J, with 12 bases in between. Germline V lookup: CDR1 SGDLS, CDR2 YYNGEE. The CDR3 runs to 14 residues. CDR3 sequence: CASSEPPTAGELFF. The CDR3 nucleotides are TGTGCCAGCAGCGAGCCCCCTACCGCCGGGGAGCTGTTTTTT.

This clone was seen more than once but under ten times. The V gene is TRBV7-9, the J gene TRBJ1-1; the D is unclear. The V gene's germline CDR1 is SEHNR and CDR2 FQNEAQ (reference sequence). Between the trimmed V and J ends, which lost 6 bases and 4 bases, there was a span of 6 bases. The CDR3 runs 11 residues. The CDR3 here is CASRLATEAFF. The CDR3 nucleotides are TGTGCCAGCAGGTTGGCCACTGAAGCTTTCTTT.

This clone was observed a handful of times. The rearrangement uses TRBV5-6 and TRBJ2-7, with TRBD2 matching 7 bases. Germline V lookup: CDR1 SGHDT, CDR2 YYEEEE. The CDR3 covers 13 residues. Trimming cost V 6 bases and J 2 bases; bases outside gene matches: 5. CDR3: CASTMGGAYEQYF. In DNA, the CDR3 is TGTGCCAGCACCATGGGAGGGGCCTACGAGCAGTACTTC.

The rearrangement links TRBV19 to TRBJ1-5, with D perhaps matching TRBD1 (5 bases). Germline V gene sequence: CDR1 LNHDA, CDR2 SQIVND (reference sequence). CDR3 size: 13 residues. V lost 7 bases and J 2 bases, leaving 9 bases between the germline ends. In DNA form, the CDR3 reads TGTGCCAGTATGAAAGGGGGCAATCAGCCCCAGCATTTT. Residues: CASMKGGNQPQHF.

The chain uses TRBV7-2 and TRBJ2-7; 11 nucleotides match TRBD1. The CDR3 totals 15 residues. The germline gives CDR1 SGHTA, CDR2 FQGNSA. The V and J ends lost 5 bases and 3 bases, in that order; junction bases with no gene match: 6. The CDR3 loop reads CASSLRTGGFYEQYF. The DNA of the CDR3 is TGTGCCAGCAGCCTCCGGACAGGGGGCTTCTACGAGCAGTACTTC. The full variable domain, with the rest looked up from reference TRBV7-2 and TRBJ2-7, is GAGVSQSPSNKVTEKGKDVELRCDPISGHTALYWYRQSLGQGLEFLIYFQGNSAPDKSGLPSDRFSAERTGGSVSTLTIQRTQQEDSAVYLCASSLRTGGFYEQYFGPGTRLTVT.